This T cell receptor (beta chain) was identified in a study of control samples from healthy donors and cancer patients. V dropped 3 bases and J dropped 6 bases, with 19 bases sitting between them. The V gene's germline CDR1 is LNHNV and CDR2 YYDKDF (reference sequence). The CDR3 has 16 amino acids. Assay used: immunoSEQ multiplex PCR; TCRdb lists only in-frame clones, some missing. The sample shows 15,000 to 20,000 clones, 85% to 90% of them seen only once. The specimen was PBMCs. This receptor was obtained from a man aged 55 to 69 with head and neck cancer. This chain uses TRBV15 with TRBJ2-3, with unresolved D. The CDR3 nucleotides are TGTGCCACCAGCAGGACCTCGGTGGTTGGGCTGGATACGCAGTATTTT. This encodes CATSRTSVVGLDTQYF.